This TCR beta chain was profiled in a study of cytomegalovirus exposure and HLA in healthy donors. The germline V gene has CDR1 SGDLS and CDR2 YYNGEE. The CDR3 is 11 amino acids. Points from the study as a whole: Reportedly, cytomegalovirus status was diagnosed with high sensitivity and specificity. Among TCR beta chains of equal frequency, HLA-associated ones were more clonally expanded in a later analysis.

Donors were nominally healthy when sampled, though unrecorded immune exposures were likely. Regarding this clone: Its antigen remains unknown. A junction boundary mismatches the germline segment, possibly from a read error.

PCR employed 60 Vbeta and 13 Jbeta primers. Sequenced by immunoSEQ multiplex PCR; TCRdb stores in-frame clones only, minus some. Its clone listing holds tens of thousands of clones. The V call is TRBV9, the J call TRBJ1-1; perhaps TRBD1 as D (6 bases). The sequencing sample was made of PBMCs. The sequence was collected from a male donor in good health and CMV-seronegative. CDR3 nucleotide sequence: TGTGCCAGCCGGTGGGACACTGAAGATTTCTTT. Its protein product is CASRWDTEDFF.